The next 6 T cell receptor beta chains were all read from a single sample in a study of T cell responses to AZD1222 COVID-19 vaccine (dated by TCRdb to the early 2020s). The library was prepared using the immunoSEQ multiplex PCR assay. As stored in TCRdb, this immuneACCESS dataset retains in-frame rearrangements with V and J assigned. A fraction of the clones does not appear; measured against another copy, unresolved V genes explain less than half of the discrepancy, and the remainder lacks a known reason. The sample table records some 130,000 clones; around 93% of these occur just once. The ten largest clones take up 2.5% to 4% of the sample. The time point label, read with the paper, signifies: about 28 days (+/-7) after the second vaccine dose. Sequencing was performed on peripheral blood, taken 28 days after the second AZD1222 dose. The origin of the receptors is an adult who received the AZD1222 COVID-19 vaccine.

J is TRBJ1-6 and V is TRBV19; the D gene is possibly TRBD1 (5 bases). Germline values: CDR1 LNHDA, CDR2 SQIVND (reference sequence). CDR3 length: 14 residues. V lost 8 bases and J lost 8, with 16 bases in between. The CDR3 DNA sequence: TGTGCCAGTCAGGGTCGGACCGTCTATTCACCCCTCCACTTT. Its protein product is CASQGRTVYSPLHF.

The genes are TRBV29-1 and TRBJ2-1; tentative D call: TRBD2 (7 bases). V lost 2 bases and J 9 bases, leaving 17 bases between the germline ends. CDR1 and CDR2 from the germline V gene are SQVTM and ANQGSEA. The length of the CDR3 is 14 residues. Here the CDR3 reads CSVEYGSGTSEQFF. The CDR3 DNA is TGCAGCGTTGAATACGGGAGCGGGACAAGTGAGCAGTTCTTC.

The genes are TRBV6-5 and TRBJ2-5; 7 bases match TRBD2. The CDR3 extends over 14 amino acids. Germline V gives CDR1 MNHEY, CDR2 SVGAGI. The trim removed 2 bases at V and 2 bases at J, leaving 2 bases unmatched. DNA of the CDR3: TGTGCCAGCAGTTACCTAGCGGTACAAGAGACCCAGTACTTC. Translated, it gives CASSYLAVQETQYF.

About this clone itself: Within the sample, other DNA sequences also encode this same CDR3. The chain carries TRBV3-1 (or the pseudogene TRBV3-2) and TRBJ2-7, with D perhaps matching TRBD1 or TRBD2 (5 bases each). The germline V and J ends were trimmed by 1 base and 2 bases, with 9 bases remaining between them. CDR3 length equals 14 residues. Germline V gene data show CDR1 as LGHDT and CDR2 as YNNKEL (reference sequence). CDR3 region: CASSQGGRPYEQYF. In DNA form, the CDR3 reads TGTGCCAGCAGCCAAGGGGGACGGCCCTACGAGCAGTACTTC.

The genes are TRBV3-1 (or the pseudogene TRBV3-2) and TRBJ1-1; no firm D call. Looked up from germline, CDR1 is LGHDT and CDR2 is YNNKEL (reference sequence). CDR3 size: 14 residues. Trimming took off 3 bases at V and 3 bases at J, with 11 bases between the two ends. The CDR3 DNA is TGTGCCAGCAGCCACCGAGTCGCTTACACTGAAGCTTTCTTT. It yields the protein CASSHRVAYTEAFF.

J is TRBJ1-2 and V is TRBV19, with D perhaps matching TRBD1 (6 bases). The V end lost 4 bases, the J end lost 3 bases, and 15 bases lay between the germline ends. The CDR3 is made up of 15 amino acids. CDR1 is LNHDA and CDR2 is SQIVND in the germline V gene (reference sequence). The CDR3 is CASSTTGTTYYGYTF. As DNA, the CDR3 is TGTGCCAGTAGTACTACCGGGACAACCTACTATGGCTACACCTTC.